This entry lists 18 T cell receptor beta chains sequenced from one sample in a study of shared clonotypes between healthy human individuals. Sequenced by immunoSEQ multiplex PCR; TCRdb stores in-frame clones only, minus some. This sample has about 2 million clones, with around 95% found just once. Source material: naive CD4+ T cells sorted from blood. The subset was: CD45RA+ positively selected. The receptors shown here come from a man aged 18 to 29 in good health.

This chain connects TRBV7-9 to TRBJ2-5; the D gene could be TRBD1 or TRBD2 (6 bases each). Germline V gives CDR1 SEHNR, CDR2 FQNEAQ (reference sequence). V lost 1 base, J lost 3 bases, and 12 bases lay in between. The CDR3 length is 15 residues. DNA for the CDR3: TGTGCCAGCAGCTTAGTACCGGGGGCCGAAGAGACCCAGTACTTC. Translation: CASSLVPGAEETQYF.

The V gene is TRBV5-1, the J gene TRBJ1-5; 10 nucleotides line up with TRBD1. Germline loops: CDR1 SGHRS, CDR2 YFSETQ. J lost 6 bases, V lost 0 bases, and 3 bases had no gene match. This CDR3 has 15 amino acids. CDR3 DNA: TGCGCCAGCAGCTTGGAGACAGGGGGCGGTCAGCCCCAGCATTTT. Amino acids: CASSLETGGGQPQHF. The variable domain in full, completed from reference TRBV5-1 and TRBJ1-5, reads KAGVTQTPRYLIKTRGQQVTLSCSPISGHRSVSWYQQTPGQGLQFLFEYFSETQRNKGNFPGRFSGRQFSNSRSEMNVSTLELGDSALYLCASSLETGGGQPQHFGDGTRLSIL.

This CDR3 is CASTIKRAWPGTYEQYF. CDR3 bases: TGTGCCAGCACCATCAAAAGGGCCTGGCCGGGCACCTACGAGCAGTACTTC. This chain links TRBV7-4 with TRBJ2-7; no reliable D call. CDR1 is SGHVT and CDR2 is SQSDAQ in the germline V gene. Trimming left V 7 bases short and J 2 bases short, with 24 bases between. The CDR3 is made up of 17 amino acids.

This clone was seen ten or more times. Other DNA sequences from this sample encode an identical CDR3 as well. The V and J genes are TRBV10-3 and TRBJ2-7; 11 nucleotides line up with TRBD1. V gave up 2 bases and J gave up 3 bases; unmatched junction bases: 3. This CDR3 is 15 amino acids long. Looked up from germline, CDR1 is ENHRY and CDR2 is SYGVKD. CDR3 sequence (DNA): TGTGCCATCAGTGAGGGGACAGGGGGGTACTACGAGCAGTACTTC. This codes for CAISEGTGGYYEQYF.

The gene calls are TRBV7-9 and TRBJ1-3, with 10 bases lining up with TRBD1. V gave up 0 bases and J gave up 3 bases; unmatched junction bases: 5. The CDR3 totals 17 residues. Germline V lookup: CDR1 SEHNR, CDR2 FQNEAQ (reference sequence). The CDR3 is CASSLARQGAGGNTIYF. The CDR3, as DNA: TGTGCCAGCAGCTTAGCCCGACAGGGGGCGGGTGGAAACACCATATATTTT. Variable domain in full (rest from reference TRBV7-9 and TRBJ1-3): DTGVSQNPRHKITKRGQNVTFRCDPISEHNRLYWYRQTLGQGPEFLTYFQNEAQLEKSRLLSDRFSAERPKGSFSTLEIQRTEQGDSAMYLCASSLARQGAGGNTIYFGEGSWLTVV.

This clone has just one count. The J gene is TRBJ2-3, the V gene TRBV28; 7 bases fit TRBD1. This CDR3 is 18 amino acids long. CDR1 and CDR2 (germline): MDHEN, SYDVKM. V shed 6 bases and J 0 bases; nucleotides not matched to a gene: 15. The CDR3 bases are TGTGCCAGCAGCTCCCCCGGGACAGTACTTTCTAGCACAGATACGCAGTATTTT. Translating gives CASSSPGTVLSSTDTQYF.

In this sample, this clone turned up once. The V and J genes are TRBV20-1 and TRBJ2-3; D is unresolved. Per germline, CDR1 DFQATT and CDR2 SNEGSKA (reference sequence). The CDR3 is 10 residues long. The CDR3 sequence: CGLSTDTQYF. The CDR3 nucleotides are TGCGGGCTTAGCACAGATACGCAGTATTTT.

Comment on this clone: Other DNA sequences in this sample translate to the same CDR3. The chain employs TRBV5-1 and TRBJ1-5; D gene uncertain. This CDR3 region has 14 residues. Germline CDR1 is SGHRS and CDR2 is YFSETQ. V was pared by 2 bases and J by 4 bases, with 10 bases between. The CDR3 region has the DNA TGCGCCAGCAGCTTAGAAGGCGGAAATCAGCCCCAGCATTTT. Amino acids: CASSLEGGNQPQHF.

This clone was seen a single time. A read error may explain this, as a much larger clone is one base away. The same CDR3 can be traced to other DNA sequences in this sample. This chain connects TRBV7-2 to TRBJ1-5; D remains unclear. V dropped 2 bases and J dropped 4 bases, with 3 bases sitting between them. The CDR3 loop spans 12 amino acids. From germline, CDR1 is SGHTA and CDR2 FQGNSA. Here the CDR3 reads CASSLPNQPQHF. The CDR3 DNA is TGTGCCAGCAGCTTACCAAATCAGCCCCAGCATTTT. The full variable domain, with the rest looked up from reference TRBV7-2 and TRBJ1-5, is GAGVSQSPSNKVTEKGKDVELRCDPISGHTALYWYRQSLGQGLEFLIYFQGNSAPDKSGLPSDRFSAERTGGSVSTLTIQRTQQEDSAVYLCASSLPNQPQHFGDGTRLSIL.

CDR3 sequence (DNA): TGTGCCAGCAGCCAAACTAGTCAGAACATTCAGTACTTC. It codes for CASSQTSQNIQYF. The chain uses TRBV7-2 and TRBJ2-4; weak D call: TRBD2 (5 bases). V was clipped by 5 bases and J by 7 bases, with 12 bases between them. Germline assignment: CDR1 SGHTA and CDR2 FQGNSA. The CDR3 totals 13 residues.

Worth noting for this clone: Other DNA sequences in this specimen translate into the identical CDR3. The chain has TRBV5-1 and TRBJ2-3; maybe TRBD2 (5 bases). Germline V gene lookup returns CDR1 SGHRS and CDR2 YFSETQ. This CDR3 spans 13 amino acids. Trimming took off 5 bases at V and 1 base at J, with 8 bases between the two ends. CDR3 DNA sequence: TGCGCCAGCAGTCCACTAGGCACAGATACGCAGTATTTT. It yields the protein CASSPLGTDTQYF.

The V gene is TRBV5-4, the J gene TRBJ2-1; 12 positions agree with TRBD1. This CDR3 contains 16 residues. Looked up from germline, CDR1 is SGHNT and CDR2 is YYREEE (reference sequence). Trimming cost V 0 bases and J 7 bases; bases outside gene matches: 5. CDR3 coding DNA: TGTGCCAGCAGCTTGGGCGGGACAGGGGGCTTGAATGAGCAGTTCTTC. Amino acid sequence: CASSLGGTGGLNEQFF. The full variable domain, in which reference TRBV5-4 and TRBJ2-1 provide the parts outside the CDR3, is ETGVTQSPTHLIKTRGQQVTLRCSSQSGHNTVSWYQQALGQGPQFIFQYYREEENGRGNFPPRFSGLQFPNYSSELNVNALELDDSALYLCASSLGGTGGLNEQFFGPGTRLTVL.

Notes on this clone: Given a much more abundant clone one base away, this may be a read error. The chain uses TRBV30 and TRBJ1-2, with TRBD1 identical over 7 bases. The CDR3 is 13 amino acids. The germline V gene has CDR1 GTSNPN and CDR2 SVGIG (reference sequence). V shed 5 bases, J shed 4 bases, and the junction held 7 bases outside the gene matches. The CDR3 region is CAWARQGGYGYTF. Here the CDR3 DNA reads TGTGCCTGGGCAAGACAGGGCGGCTATGGCTACACCTTC.

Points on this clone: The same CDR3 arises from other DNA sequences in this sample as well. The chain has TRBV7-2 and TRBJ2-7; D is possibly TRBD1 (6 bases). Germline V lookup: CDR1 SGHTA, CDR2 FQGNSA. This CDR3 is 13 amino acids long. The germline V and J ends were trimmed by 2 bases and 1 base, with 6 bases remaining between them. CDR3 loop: CASSLRGSYEQYF. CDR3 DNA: TGTGCCAGCAGCTTAAGGGGGTCCTACGAGCAGTACTTC.

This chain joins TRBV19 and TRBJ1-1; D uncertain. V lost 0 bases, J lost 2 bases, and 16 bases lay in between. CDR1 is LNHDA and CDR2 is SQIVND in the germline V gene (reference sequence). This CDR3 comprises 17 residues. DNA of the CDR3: TGTGCCAGTAGTATAGATCGATTCCCCAGGCCAAACACTGAAGCTTTCTTT. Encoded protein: CASSIDRFPRPNTEAFF.

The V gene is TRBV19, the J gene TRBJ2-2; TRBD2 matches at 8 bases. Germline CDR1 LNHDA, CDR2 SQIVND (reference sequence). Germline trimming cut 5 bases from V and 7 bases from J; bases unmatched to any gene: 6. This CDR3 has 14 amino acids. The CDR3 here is CASSGTSGVGELFF. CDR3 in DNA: TGTGCCAGTAGTGGGACTAGTGGGGTCGGGGAGCTGTTTTTT.

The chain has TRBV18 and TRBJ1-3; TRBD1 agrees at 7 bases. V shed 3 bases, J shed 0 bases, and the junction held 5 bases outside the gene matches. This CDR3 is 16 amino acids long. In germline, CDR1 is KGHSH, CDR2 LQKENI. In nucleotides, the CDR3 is TGTGCCAGCTCACCCGGACAGGCTTACTCTGGAAACACCATATATTTT. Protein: CASSPGQAYSGNTIYF.

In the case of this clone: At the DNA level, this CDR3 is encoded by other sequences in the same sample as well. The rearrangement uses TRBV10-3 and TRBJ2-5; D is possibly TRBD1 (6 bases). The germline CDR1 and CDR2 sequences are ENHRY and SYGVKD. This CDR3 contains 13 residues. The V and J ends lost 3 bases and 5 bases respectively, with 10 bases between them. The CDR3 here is CAISDRGRETQYF. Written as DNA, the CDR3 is TGTGCCATCAGTGACAGGGGCCGGGAGACCCAGTACTTC.